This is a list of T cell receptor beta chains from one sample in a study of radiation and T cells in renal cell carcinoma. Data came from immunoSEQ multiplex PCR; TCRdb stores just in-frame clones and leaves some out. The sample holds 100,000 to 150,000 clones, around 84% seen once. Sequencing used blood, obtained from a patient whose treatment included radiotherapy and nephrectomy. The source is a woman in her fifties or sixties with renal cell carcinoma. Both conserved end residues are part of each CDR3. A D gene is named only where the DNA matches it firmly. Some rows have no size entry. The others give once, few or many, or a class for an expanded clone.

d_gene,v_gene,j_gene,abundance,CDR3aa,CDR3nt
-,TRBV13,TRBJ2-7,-,CASSLTGTTYEQYF,TGTGCCAGCAGCCTCACCGGGACCACCTACGAGCAGTACTTC
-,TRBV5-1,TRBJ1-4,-,CASSKGSTNEKLFF,TGCGCCAGCAGCAAGGGGTCAACTAATGAAAAACTGTTTTTT
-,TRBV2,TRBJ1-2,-,CASSSGYGYTF,TGTGCCAGCAGTTCAGGTTATGGCTACACCTTC
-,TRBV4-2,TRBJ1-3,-,CASSQWGGTGNTIYF,TGTGCCAGCAGCCAATGGGGGGGTACTGGAAACACCATATATTTT
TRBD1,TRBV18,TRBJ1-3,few,CASSPPGTAGNTIYF,TGTGCCAGCTCACCACCGGGGACAGCTGGAAACACCATATATTTT
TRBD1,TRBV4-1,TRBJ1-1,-,CASSQEPVPRGSTEAFF,TGCGCCAGCAGCCAAGAACCCGTTCCCAGGGGGAGCACTGAAGCTTTCTTT
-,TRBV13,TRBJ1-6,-,CASSGPPNSGTGARLPLHF,TGTGCCAGCAGCGGACCTCCGAATTCAGGGACCGGGGCGAGATTGCCCCTCCACTTT
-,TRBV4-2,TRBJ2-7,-,CASSQDSGGLYEQYF,TGTGCCAGCAGCCAAGATTCAGGCGGGCTCTACGAGCAGTACTTC
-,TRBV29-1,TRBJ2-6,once,CSVEEGSGANVLTF,TGCAGCGTTGAGGAAGGGTCTGGGGCCAACGTCCTGACTTTC
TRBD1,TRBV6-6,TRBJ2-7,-,CASGQDEQYF,TGTGCCAGCGGACAGGACGAGCAGTACTTC
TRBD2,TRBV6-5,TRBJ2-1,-,CAIGLAGSYNEQFF,TGTGCCATCGGACTAGCGGGGTCCTACAATGAGCAGTTCTTC
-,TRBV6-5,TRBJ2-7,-,CASSYANTRSYEQYF,TGTGCCAGCAGTTACGCTAACACCCGCTCCTACGAGCAGTACTTC
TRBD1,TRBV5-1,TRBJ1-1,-,CASSGGGFTEAFF,TGCGCCAGCAGTGGAGGGGGCTTCACTGAAGCTTTCTTT
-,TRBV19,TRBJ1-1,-,CASSITRQVMNTEAFF,TGTGCCAGTAGTATCACGAGACAGGTCATGAACACTGAAGCTTTCTTT
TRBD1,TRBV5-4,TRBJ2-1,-,CASSSMTGVSEQFF,TGTGCCAGCAGCTCCATGACAGGGGTGAGTGAGCAGTTCTTC
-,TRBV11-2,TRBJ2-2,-,CASSLMLATGELFF,TGTGCCAGCAGCTTAATGCTAGCCACCGGGGAGCTGTTTTTT
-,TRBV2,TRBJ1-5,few,CASSAGAGNQPQHF,TGTGCCAGCAGTGCGGGGGCTGGCAATCAGCCCCAGCATTTT
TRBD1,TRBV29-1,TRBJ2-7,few,CSVGTALSYEQYF,TGCAGCGTGGGGACAGCCCTTTCCTACGAGCAGTACTTC
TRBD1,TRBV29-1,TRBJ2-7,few,CSVELKGGDEQYF,TGCAGCGTTGAACTGAAAGGGGGCGACGAGCAGTACTTC
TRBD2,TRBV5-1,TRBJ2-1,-,CASSFSGGAGNEQFF,TGCGCCAGCAGCTTTAGCGGGGGGGCGGGAAATGAGCAGTTCTTC
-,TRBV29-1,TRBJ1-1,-,CSAPGRSTEAFF,TGCAGCGCCCCGGGGAGGAGCACTGAAGCTTTCTTT
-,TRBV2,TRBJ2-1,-,CASSDVPTYNEQFF,TGTGCCAGTTCGGACGTCCCGACCTACAATGAGCAGTTCTTC
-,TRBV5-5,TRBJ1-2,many,CASSSRIIANYGYTF,TGTGCCAGCAGCTCCCGCATAATAGCTAACTATGGCTACACCTTC
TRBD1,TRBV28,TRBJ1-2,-,CASSSRSTGNYGYTF,TGTGCCAGCAGTTCCCGGTCGACAGGGAACTATGGCTACACCTTC
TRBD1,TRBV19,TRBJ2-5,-,CASSSGQGVSQYF,TGTGCCAGTAGTTCGGGACAGGGTGTTTCCCAGTACTTC
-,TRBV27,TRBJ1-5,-,CASSPPGVFQPQHF,TGTGCCAGCAGTCCCCCGGGGGTTTTTCAGCCCCAGCATTTT
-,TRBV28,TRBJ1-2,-,CASRPLPGWAAGYTF,TGTGCCAGCAGACCCCTGCCCGGTTGGGCCGCTGGCTACACCTTC
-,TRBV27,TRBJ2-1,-,CASRRNNEQFF,TGTGCCAGCAGACGAAACAATGAGCAGTTCTTC
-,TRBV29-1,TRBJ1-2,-,CSVGQPDPYGYTF,TGCAGCGTCGGACAGCCTGACCCCTATGGCTACACCTTC
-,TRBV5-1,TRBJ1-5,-,CASSLQGNQPQHF,TGCGCCAGCAGCTTGCAGGGTAATCAGCCCCAGCATTTT
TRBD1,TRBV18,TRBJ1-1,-,CASSPIDRGLAEAFF,TGTGCCAGCTCACCGATAGACAGGGGTCTCGCTGAAGCTTTCTTT
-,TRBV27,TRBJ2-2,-,CASRPTPGTGELFF,TGTGCCAGCAGACCAACCCCAGGGACCGGGGAGCTGTTTTTT
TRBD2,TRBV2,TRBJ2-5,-,CASTGGRATGETQYF,TGTGCCAGCACGGGGGGGAGGGCCACAGGAGAGACCCAGTACTTC
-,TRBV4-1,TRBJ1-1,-,CASSQEGSAAEAFF,TGCGCCAGCAGCCAAGAAGGATCAGCAGCTGAAGCTTTCTTT
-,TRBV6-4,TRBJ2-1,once,CASSDSGVSYNEQFF,TGTGCCAGCAGTGACTCTGGGGTCTCCTACAATGAGCAGTTCTTC
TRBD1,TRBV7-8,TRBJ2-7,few,CASSSVRTGREQYF,TGTGCCAGCAGCTCCGTCAGGACAGGGAGAGAGCAGTACTTC
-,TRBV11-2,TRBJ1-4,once,CASSLVSFPEKLFF,TGTGCCAGCAGCTTAGTAAGTTTCCCGGAAAAACTGTTTTTT
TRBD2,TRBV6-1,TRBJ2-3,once,CASRRLLAGEDTQYF,TGTGCCAGCAGGAGACTCCTAGCGGGTGAGGATACGCAGTATTTT
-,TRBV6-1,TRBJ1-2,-,CASSESGIGGRNYGYTF,TGTGCCAGCAGTGAGTCCGGTATCGGGGGAAGAAACTATGGCTACACCTTC
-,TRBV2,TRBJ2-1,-,CASGGTANNEQFF,TGTGCCAGCGGAGGGACAGCTAACAATGAGCAGTTCTTC
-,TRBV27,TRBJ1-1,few,CASSPGVSAEAFF,TGTGCCAGCAGTCCGGGGGTATCCGCGGAAGCTTTCTTT
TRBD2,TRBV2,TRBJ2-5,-,CASSEIAGGREETQYF,TGTGCCAGCAGTGAAATAGCGGGGGGGAGAGAAGAGACCCAGTACTTC
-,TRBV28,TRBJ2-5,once,CASSRTTRPPETQYF,TGTGCCAGCAGCCGAACTACTAGACCCCCAGAGACCCAGTACTTC
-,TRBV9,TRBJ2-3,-,CASSARQAASTDTQYF,TGTGCCAGCAGCGCACGACAGGCGGCTAGCACAGATACGCAGTATTTT
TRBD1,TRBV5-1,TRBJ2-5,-,CASSTRDRVQETQYF,TGCGCCAGCAGCACCCGGGACAGGGTGCAAGAGACCCAGTACTTC
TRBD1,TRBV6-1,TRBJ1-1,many,CASSDRFDREGRTEAFF,TGTGCCAGCAGTGATCGTTTCGACAGGGAGGGGCGGACTGAAGCTTTCTTT
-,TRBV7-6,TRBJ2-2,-,CASSLAVTSTGELFF,TGTGCCAGCAGCTTAGCGGTAACTTCCACCGGGGAGCTGTTTTTT
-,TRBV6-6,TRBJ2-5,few,CASSYLPGQETQYF,TGTGCCAGCAGTTACCTACCGGGTCAAGAGACCCAGTACTTC
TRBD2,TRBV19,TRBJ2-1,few,CASTLAGGPNEQFF,TGTGCCAGTACCTTAGCGGGAGGACCTAATGAGCAGTTCTTC
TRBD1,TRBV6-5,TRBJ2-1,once,CASSSPTGYNEQFF,TGTGCCAGCAGTTCCCCGACAGGGTACAATGAGCAGTTCTTC
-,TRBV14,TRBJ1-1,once,CASSQELRDTEAFF,TGTGCCAGCAGCCAAGAGTTGCGGGACACTGAAGCTTTCTTT
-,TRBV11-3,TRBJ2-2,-,CASSGGAATGELFF,TGTGCCAGCAGCGGCGGGGCAGCCACCGGGGAGCTGTTTTTT
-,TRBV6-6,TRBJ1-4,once,CASSYSGRSEKLFF,TGTGCCAGCAGTTACTCTGGTCGGAGTGAAAAACTGTTTTTT
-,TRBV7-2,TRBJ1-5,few,CASSLATAPQHF,TGTGCCAGCAGCTTAGCCACAGCCCCCCAGCATTTT
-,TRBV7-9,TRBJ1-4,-,CASSLTGRTTTNEKLFF,TGTGCCAGCAGCTTAACAGGCCGAACGACAACTAATGAAAAACTGTTTTTT
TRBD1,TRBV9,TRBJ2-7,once,CASSAGTAQTYEQYF,TGTGCCAGCAGCGCTGGGACAGCCCAAACCTACGAGCAGTACTTC
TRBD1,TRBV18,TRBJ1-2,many,CASSLDRVSGYGYTF,TGTGCCAGCTCCCTTGACAGGGTCTCGGGCTATGGCTACACCTTC
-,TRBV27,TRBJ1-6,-,CASSLSGSSYNSPLHF,TGTGCCAGCAGTTTATCGGGCAGCTCCTATAATTCACCCCTCCACTTT
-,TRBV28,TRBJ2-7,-,CASSWTARYEQYF,TGTGCCAGCAGTTGGACAGCCCGCTACGAGCAGTACTTC